The TCR beta chain described here comes from a study of cytomegalovirus exposure and HLA in healthy donors (dated by TCRdb to the late 2010s). Background for the entire study: According to an earlier analysis of around 600 of the donors, 200 million or so T cells yielded roughly 110 million unique TCR beta sequences and about 280 Gb of sequence data. HLA typing included class I and class II loci at four-digit resolution. Of the 398 genotyped donors, about 80% fell in the genetic ancestry cluster associated with self-reported Caucasian donors. A later analysis re-examined previously published TCR beta repertoires from 600 to 700 donors and added high-resolution HLA genotyping to investigate patterns of TCR occurrence. Using immunosequencing, the study profiled T cell repertoires from about 650 subjects and related those repertoires to cytomegalovirus serostatus. Roughly five DR-DQ haplotypes were handled as single units for association and clustering because linkage in the cohort was strong. A later genetic analysis took genome-wide SNP genotypes for about 55% of the 666 donors and used that subset as a discovery cohort. To predict cytomegalovirus infection status, the study combined high-throughput TCR immunosequencing, statistical association of individual TCRs with disease status, and machine learning. Every repertoire in the discovery cohort had been generated on one and the same sequencing platform. An earlier analysis of some 500 of the donors used high-throughput TCR beta sequencing to judge whether each TCR beta V gene segment behaved as functional or pseudogenic. Alongside the repertoire data, information on donor age, sex, ethnicity and CMV serostatus was compiled. The aim of the study was to test whether cataloging public T cell receptors could identify signatures of past pathogen exposure. Typing coverage differed by locus: A, B, C, DRB1 and DQB1 were typed in roughly 620-640 donors, DQA1 in approximately 520, DPA1 in roughly 590, and DPB1 in just under 490. On average, roughly 240,000 unique TCR beta nucleotide sequences were sequenced per donor among more than 350 genotyped donors of the cohort, with 15% to 20% of those sequences being non-productive. Rather than using new phenotypic data, the later analysis identified candidate immune exposures from TCR beta sequences and from how often those sequences occurred across donors. Roughly 300 gigabases of sequencing data and tens of millions of unique TCR sequences were included in an early release covering about 620 HLA-typed donors. In addition to the first cohort of 666 subjects, a separate validation cohort of 120 different subjects was used.

On this clone: Its antigen is still unknown. It has no much larger one-base neighbor in the sample; base qualities were not kept.

Taken from cysteine to phenylalanine, the CDR3 has 15 residues. Kept here is only the CDR3 DNA, which spans 45 bases and is read in frame from base 1. The junction shows trimming of 3 bases on V and 7 bases on J, and the gene matches do not reach 7 bases of it. For CDR1 and CDR2, the germline V gene (reference sequence) lists GTSNPN and SVGIG. The paper as a whole reports these results and caveats: In a later genetic analysis, a missense DCLRE1C variant was associated with V-gene and J-gene trimming of TCR beta chains, and the association was replicated in an independent cohort. Compared with the approximately 720-donor mean, donors in an Asian-associated ancestry cluster had fewer N-insertions in productive TCRs, according to a later genetic analysis. Strong co-occurrence of HLA alleles, especially DR and DQ, made assigning TCR associations to individual alleles difficult. Because some donors lacked HLA typing at each locus, the association tests relied only on the typed subset. Roughly uniform sequencing depth across donors was assumed in presence/absence analyses, although this assumption may not hold. According to a later analysis, parvovirus B19, influenza, CMV and Epstein-Barr virus appeared linked to several top co-occurrence clusters. The sequencing pipeline was judged likely to have produced a cluster of highly shared sequence variants as a technical artifact. In a later analysis, some 18,000 TCR beta sequences were associated with specific HLA alleles at a false discovery rate of 0.05. In an earlier analysis of some 550 of the donors, most TCR beta V segments were observed in productive rearrangements about 87% or about 30% of the time, broadly matching IMGT annotations. A further reported finding was that TCR beta sequences accurately predicted the HLA-A and HLA-B alleles for most subjects in the first cohort. A later analysis found that TCR association rates varied across HLA loci, with DRB1 alleles showing the most associated TCRs and HLA-C alleles the fewest. The classifier was reported to diagnose cytomegalovirus status with high specificity and sensitivity in both the original cohort and the validation cohort. According to a later analysis, most CMV-associated TCR beta chains appeared to be HLA-restricted, and the HLA associations seemed to be driven largely by CMV exposure. A few of the identified cytomegalovirus-associated TCR beta chains were confirmed in vitro to be specific for cytomegalovirus antigens. Because counts were too low, more than 15 rarely observed V segments, including chromosome 9 orphons, were excluded from the earlier analysis of 587 of the donors. Correlated functional status among segregating V segments might be attributable to linkage disequilibrium, but an unknown experimental factor could not be ruled out. A total of about 180 TCR beta chains were listed by the study as associated with cytomegalovirus. According to the authors, the approach could potentially be generalized to other disease states and immunological phenotypes. In a later analysis, HLA-associated TCR beta chains were found to be more clonally expanded and to have lower generation probabilities than equally common non-associated chains. Across donors, most TCR sequences were observed very rarely, whereas some public TCRs were present in many individuals. Some IMGT-functional V segments, including TRBV6-2 and TRBV6-3, could not be distinguished by the 87-base-pair reads and were therefore excluded. Only TCR beta chains were sequenced in this cohort, and the absence of alpha or paired-chain data limited detectable features. For the cohort, immune exposure information was limited to CMV serostatus.

Library method: the immunoSEQ multiplex PCR assay. The multiplex PCR relied on a mix of 60 forward primers for TCR Vbeta segments and 13 reverse primers for TCR Jbeta segments. The CDR3 region of rearranged TCR beta genes was amplified from genomic DNA with a multiplex PCR assay. Amplified TCR beta libraries were sequenced as 87-base-pair reads on the Illumina HiSeq System. As for the original processing: In a later analysis, tens of millions of unique TCR beta chains were counted across the 650 to 700 repertoires, and roughly 11 million of these chains were shared by at least two donors. Raw reads were error-corrected and collapsed into unique sequences by a nearest-neighbor algorithm in which closely related sequences were merged to remove PCR and sequencing errors. CDR3 sequences were aligned to IMGT reference sequences to assign V, D and J gene segments. Each retained sequence needed at least a six-nucleotide match to both a V gene segment and a J gene segment. A rearrangement was called productive if the CDR3 had no stop codons and remained in frame with V and J, and every other rearrangement was called non-productive. CDR3 was defined according to IMGT convention as the region running from the second conserved V-encoded cysteine to the conserved J-encoded phenylalanine. In an earlier analysis of roughly 580 of the donors, sequences lacking an unambiguous match to a single V gene segment were excluded. In an earlier analysis of 587 of the donors, V segments were called functional above 56.7% productive rearrangements and were called segregating when the between-donor standard deviation exceeded 5%. A statistical classification framework was built for diagnosing cytomegalovirus status from the catalog of TCR beta chain sequences. In a later analysis, TCR nucleotide sequences were compared against IMGT/GENE-DB human TR gene sequences so that V and J genes could be assigned. A later analysis assigned CDR3 sequences and most-parsimonious VDJ recombination scenarios with the TCRdist pipeline. In a later analysis, each TCR beta chain was defined by its CDR3 amino acid sequence together with its V-gene family, and reads lacking a unique V-gene family were excluded. To address suspected cross-contamination and a sequencing artifact, a later analysis removed some 620 highly shared, low-generation-probability nucleotide sequences. In a later analysis, a clonal expansion index was calculated for each public chain from normalized within-repertoire ranks of inferred template counts. Generation probabilities in a later analysis came from a VDJ recombination model fitted to out-of-frame rearrangements, and those results were checked against IGoR. In a later analysis, hypergeometric tests were used to score TCR-TCR, TCR-HLA and TCR-CMV co-occurrence, with a repertoire-size bias correction applied to TCR pairs. A later analysis estimated false discovery rates by permuting HLA or CMV assignments 20 times. A later analysis grouped co-occurring TCRs with DBSCAN, adding TCRdist sequence similarity when clustering within HLA-allele-positive subsets. Co-occurrence clustering excluded repertoires with fewer than 30,000 or more than 120,000 public chains, plus five with anomalous nucleotide sharing. Drawn from immuneACCESS, this table holds only the in-frame rearrangements with V and J called that TCRdb kept. Clones are partly lost; checked studies trace under half to an unresolved V gene and leave the rest unexplained. V and J calls and clone size are copied from that table; D and trimming were computed from the DNA. The sample records fewer than 200,000 clones, around 68% of which are singletons. Of the sample, around 1.5% falls within the top ten clones.

The cohort consisted of 600 or so healthy bone marrow donors. At the time of sampling, all cohort members were nominally healthy, though unrecorded immune exposures were likely present. The donor tested CMV seronegative and was one of the 352 seronegative cohort members. Each donor provided a peripheral blood sample, and peripheral blood mononuclear cells were used for TCR beta sequencing. The Qiagen DNeasy Blood Extraction Kit was used to extract genomic DNA from the blood cell samples. The receptor comes from a girl between 5 and 17 years old in good health and CMV-seronegative. Material: PBMCs. The chain is encoded by TRBV30 joined to TRBJ2-5, and TRBD2 matches 14 of the central bases. The sequenced DNA: TGTGCCTGGAGCTGGGGACTAGCGGGGGCCGGGACCCAGTACTTC. It specifies CAWSWGLAGAGTQYF.